This is a list of T cell receptor beta chains from one sample in a study of early T cells in non-severe SARS-CoV-2 infection. TCRdb reprocessed the 5' RACE reads with MiXCR, giving one entry per CDR3 protein. Among 30,000 or so distinct CDR3 sequences listed, under 7% were seen once. Sequenced sample: whole blood. Source of these receptors: an adult who was a healthcare worker with PCR-confirmed SARS-CoV-2 infection or an uninfected control (not recorded which). Both conserved end residues are part of each CDR3. D genes are given only for firm matches. Clone size is stated in some rows and not others, as once, few, many or a class when expanded.

clone size	V gene	J gene	D gene	CDR3 protein	CDR3 DNA
few	TRBV7-2	TRBJ2-2	TRBD2	CASSPSPGGGTGELFF	TGTGCCAGCAGCCCCTCCCCGGGGGGTGGCACCGGGGAGCTGTTTTTT
-	TRBV7-2	TRBJ1-4	TRBD1	CASSPRGATNEKLFF	TGTGCCAGCAGCCCCAGGGGGGCAACTAATGAAAAACTGTTTTTT
-	TRBV5-1	TRBJ1-3	-	CASSLEAGEGNTIYF	TGCGCCAGCAGCTTGGAGGCGGGCGAGGGAAACACCATATATTTT
many	TRBV5-1	TRBJ1-2	-	CASSYGGEVGYTF	TGCGCCAGCAGCTACGGAGGGGAAGTCGGCTACACCTTC
many	TRBV30	TRBJ1-2	-	CAWSPLSVGDGYTF	TGTGCCTGGAGCCCCCTATCAGTGGGGGATGGCTACACCTTC
few	TRBV9	TRBJ2-2	-	CASSVEGVGELFF	TGTGCCAGCAGCGTAGAAGGCGTCGGGGAGCTGTTTTTT
many	TRBV12-3/TRBV12-4	TRBJ2-4	-	CASGPNLAKNIQYF	TGTGCCAGTGGACCGAATCTAGCCAAAAACATTCAGTACTTC
-	TRBV19	TRBJ2-1	-	CASSMVGGRYNEQFF	TGTGCCAGTAGTATGGTGGGGGGCCGCTACAATGAGCAGTTCTTC
medium-sized	TRBV29-1	TRBJ2-2	TRBD2	CSVAGAGTTYTGELFF	TGCAGCGTCGCAGGAGCCGGGACTACCTACACCGGGGAGCTGTTTTTT
few	TRBV5-1	TRBJ2-3	TRBD2	CASSLLAGGSSDTQYF	TGCGCCAGCAGCTTACTAGCGGGGGGGTCATCGGATACGCAGTATTTT
-	TRBV9	TRBJ2-1	-	CASSVGGRSVNEQFF	TGTGCCAGCAGCGTTGGGGGTCGGAGCGTCAATGAGCAGTTCTTC
many	TRBV11-2	TRBJ2-5	-	CASSATGSGETQYF	TGTGCCAGCAGCGCAACGGGGTCGGGGGAGACCCAGTACTTC
many	TRBV5-1	TRBJ1-2	-	CASSLQGSSGYTF	TGCGCCAGCAGCTTGCAGGGTTCCAGTGGCTACACCTTC
-	TRBV7-8	TRBJ2-1	-	CASSPRIDGGPHNEQFF	TGTGCCAGCAGCCCCCGCATTGACGGAGGGCCGCACAATGAGCAGTTCTTC
many	TRBV5-1	TRBJ2-5	-	CASSSEGETQYF	TGCGCCAGCAGCTCCGAGGGAGAGACCCAGTACTTC
many	TRBV10-2	TRBJ2-7	TRBD2	CASKGNSGSYEQYF	TGCGCCAGCAAGGGAAATAGCGGGAGCTACGAGCAGTACTTC
many	TRBV7-4	TRBJ2-1	-	CASSLAGPADEQFF	TGTGCCAGCAGCTTGGCAGGTCCTGCCGATGAGCAGTTCTTC
many	TRBV21-1	TRBJ2-2	-	CASSSKGLRNTGELFF	TGTGCCAGCAGCTCTAAGGGACTGCGGAACACCGGGGAGCTGTTTTTT
many	TRBV6-6	TRBJ1-2	TRBD1	CASSTQGAIKGYTF	TGTGCCAGCAGTACACAGGGGGCTATAAAGGGCTACACCTTC
few	TRBV7-2	TRBJ2-1	TRBD2	CASRQTSGRLSEQFF	TGTGCCAGCAGGCAGACTAGCGGGAGGTTAAGTGAGCAGTTCTTC
many	TRBV10-3	TRBJ1-1	-	CAISTPPGAGNTEAFF	TGTGCCATCAGTACCCCCCCGGGAGCGGGGAACACTGAAGCTTTCTTT
many	TRBV20-1	TRBJ1-1	-	CSALGGTNTEAFF	TGCAGTGCCCTGGGGGGCACGAACACTGAAGCTTTCTTT
many	TRBV28	TRBJ1-1	TRBD1	CASSSTGQGAGTEAFF	TGTGCCAGCAGTTCCACCGGGCAGGGGGCAGGGACTGAAGCTTTCTTT
many	TRBV24-1	TRBJ2-1	-	CATSGRDKAHVDEQFF	TGTGCCACCAGTGGCCGGGATAAGGCACATGTCGATGAGCAGTTCTTC
-	TRBV18	TRBJ2-7	-	CASSPRADYYEQYF	TGTGCCAGCTCACCACGAGCAGATTACTACGAGCAGTACTTC
many	TRBV28	TRBJ1-2	-	CASSLRPKYGYTF	TGTGCCAGCAGTTTAAGGCCAAAATATGGCTACACCTTC
many	TRBV20-1	TRBJ1-1	-	CSARKGGASSTEAFF	TGCAGTGCTCGGAAGGGCGGGGCCTCGAGCACTGAAGCTTTCTTT
-	TRBV30	TRBJ1-6	-	CAWSLRFDSPLHF	TGTGCCTGGAGTCTTCGGTTTGATTCACCCCTCCACTTT
many	TRBV5-4	TRBJ2-2	-	CASSLFSPLNTGELFF	TGTGCCAGCAGCTTGTTCAGTCCCTTGAACACCGGGGAGCTGTTTTTT
many	TRBV28	TRBJ2-6	-	CASSLPEPTGANVLTF	TGTGCCAGCAGTTTACCCGAGCCAACTGGGGCCAACGTCCTGACTTTC
few	TRBV5-1	TRBJ1-1	-	CASTLDGGNTEAFF	TGCGCCAGCACTCTGGATGGAGGCAACACTGAAGCTTTCTTT
many	TRBV7-9	TRBJ2-3	-	CASSFGPVPDTQYF	TGTGCCAGCAGCTTCGGGCCAGTCCCAGATACGCAGTATTTT
-	TRBV28	TRBJ2-1	-	CASNSRSPSSYNEQFF	TGTGCCAGCAACTCCCGGAGCCCTAGCTCCTACAATGAGCAGTTCTTC
few	TRBV7-9	TRBJ2-7	-	CASLYTGGGNEQYF	TGTGCCAGCTTATATACAGGGGGAGGGAACGAGCAGTACTTC
many	TRBV12-3/TRBV12-4	TRBJ2-5	-	CASSLGAGQETQYF	TGTGCCAGCAGTTTGGGGGCGGGCCAAGAGACCCAGTACTTC
-	TRBV7-8	TRBJ2-1	-	CASSRGNEQFF	TGTGCCAGCTCCCGGGGCAATGAGCAGTTCTTC
-	TRBV19	TRBJ2-2	-	CASSDTGKAGELFF	TGTGCCTCATCCGATACAGGGAAGGCCGGGGAGCTGTTTTTT
-	TRBV25-1	TRBJ2-2	-	CASSDPSGTTGELFF	TGTGCCAGCAGTGACCCGTCAGGGACCACCGGGGAGCTGTTTTTT
many	TRBV7-8	TRBJ2-7	TRBD1	CASWGDRGRKQVYEQYF	TGTGCCAGCTGGGGAGACAGGGGGCGCAAACAGGTCTACGAGCAGTACTTC
few	TRBV5-5	TRBJ2-7	TRBD1	CASRWGQGATEQYF	TGTGCCAGCAGATGGGGACAGGGGGCGACCGAGCAGTACTTC
-	TRBV7-6	TRBJ2-2	-	CASSLAPTGELFF	TGTGCCAGCAGCTTAGCACCCACCGGGGAGCTGTTTTTT
few	TRBV12-3/TRBV12-4	TRBJ1-1	-	CASKGQKDTEAFF	TGTGCCAGCAAAGGACAGAAAGACACTGAAGCTTTCTTT
many	TRBV7-3	TRBJ1-1	-	CASRGLGDTEAFF	TGTGCCAGCAGAGGACTGGGGGACACTGAAGCTTTCTTT
many	TRBV30	TRBJ1-2	-	CAWSVLGYYGYTF	TGTGCCTGGAGTGTACTAGGGTACTATGGCTACACCTTC
-	TRBV11-2	TRBJ2-1	TRBD1	CASSRIGQGASGEQFF	TGTGCCAGCAGCCGAATCGGACAGGGGGCTTCAGGTGAGCAGTTCTTC
-	TRBV7-2	TRBJ1-6	-	CASSLPYMYSPLHF	TGTGCCAGCAGCTTGCCCTATATGTATTCACCCCTCCACTTT
few	TRBV6-6	TRBJ1-2	-	CASSPFKDLYGYTF	TGTGCCAGCTCACCCTTCAAGGATCTCTATGGCTACACCTTC
few	TRBV28	TRBJ2-5	-	CASSFWANQETQYF	TGTGCCAGCAGTTTTTGGGCTAACCAAGAGACCCAGTACTTC
many	TRBV5-1	TRBJ2-1	TRBD2	CASSLLAGAYNEQFF	TGCGCCAGCAGCTTGTTAGCGGGCGCTTACAATGAGCAGTTCTTC
many	TRBV6-6	TRBJ1-2	-	CASSYDGAYGYTF	TGTGCCAGCAGTTATGACGGAGCCTATGGCTACACCTTC